This entry is about one T cell receptor delta chain. This clone showed up just a few times. The clone's antigen remains unknown. The protein TCRdb lists belongs to a much larger clone and differs from this DNA's translation at residue 16, which points to a read error; the protein shown is made from the DNA. Vgamma9/Vdelta2+ and Vdelta2-negative gammadelta T cell populations were flow-sorted from peripheral blood mononuclear cells for bulk TCR repertoire analysis. The data originate from a study of γδ T cells in repeated Plasmodium falciparum infection (dated by TCRdb to about 2021). At the level of the whole study: The natural-infection arm enrolled Malian children exposed to intense seasonal malaria transmission, compared against age and gender matched Australian children. Four controlled human malaria infections were administered to five malaria-naive U.S. adults over around 630 days by bites from P. falciparum NF54-infected Anopheles stephensi mosquitoes. Samples from controlled-infection subjects were taken at baseline, just before selected infections, and 21 days after each infection. Malian gammadelta TCR repertoires were analysed cross-sectionally during no-transmission periods and were analysed longitudinally across acute febrile malaria episodes. The study examined how repeated Plasmodium falciparum infection shapes the human gammadelta T cell repertoire, using natural infection in Mali and controlled human malaria infection.

Overall study results and their limits: Analysis of inter-individual variability in gammadelta T cell responses was limited by the small size of the controlled-infection cohort. Vdelta2-negative gammadelta TCR repertoires from Malian children appeared more clonally expanded, less diverse and less shared than those of Australian children. Waves of new clonotype selection in Vdelta2-negative, largely Vdelta1+, gammadelta TCR repertoires appeared to be driven by repeated controlled infections. Generalizability was limited because the Malian cohort was drawn from a small rural village of predominantly one ethnic group. Across time and infection, the Vgamma9/Vdelta2+ TCR repertoires showed a highly stable polyclonal makeup, with many TCRgamma sequences overlapping between individuals.

The cysteine opens and the phenylalanine closes a CDR3 of 17 amino acids. The DNA shown is the 51-base CDR3, in frame from base 1. The germline V gene gives CDR1 as GEAIGNYY and CDR2 as EKD. Library prep was done by multiplex PCR. The sequencing machine was an Illumina MiSeq. Every sorted gammadelta T cell sample had both its TCR gamma (TRG) and TCR delta (TRD) chains sequenced. The original pipeline was this. The repertoire analyses used clonotype tree plots, the accumulated frequency of the top 20 clonotypes, and diversity index (DI) and D75 metrics. TCRdb recomputed clones from the public reads with CATT; identical DNA rows were then combined. TCRdb's processing, not the authors' own work, is the source of the V and J calls. This sample lists roughly 93,000 delta-chain clones; more than 0.85% were detected once. The ten largest clones take up more than 9% of the sample.

The receptor chain draws on TRDV2 and TRDJ2, and possibly TRDD3, on 6 matching bases. The end of the DNA fits TRDJ1 better, so the J call may be wrong. The sequencing sample was made of gamma-delta T cells from blood. This receptor was identified in a pool of human donors (malaria-infected and uninfected, not separated). At the DNA level, the sequence is TGTGCCTGTGACACCGTACTGGGAACGAACCTGACAGCACAACTCATCTTT. It translates as CACDTVLGTNLTAQLIF.